This T cell receptor beta chain was sequenced in a study of patients and donors after allogeneic stem cell transplantation. Trimming removed 2 bases at V and 3 bases at J, with 7 bases between. CDR1 and CDR2 from the germline V gene are LGHNA and YNFKEQ. The CDR3 has 13 residues. TCRdb called the RT-PCR reads again in MiXCR, with one record for every CDR3 protein. In the table there are some 960,000 distinct CDR3 sequences, approximately 19% of which are singletons. This clonotype was counted between two and nine times. Sequencing was performed on blood, either unsorted or a sorted T cell fraction (not recorded which). The source is a human donor who was either an allogeneic HSCT recipient or a stem cell or donor lymphocyte infusion donor (not recorded which). It is not recorded whose cells these are; they may come from a transplant donor. J is TRBJ1-1 and V is TRBV4-2, with D possibly TRBD1 on 5 matching bases. This chain's CDR3 is CASSQQGHTEAFF. In DNA, the CDR3 is TGTGCCAGCAGCCAACAGGGACACACTGAAGCTTTCTTT.